This T cell receptor beta chain came from a study of CD8+CD57+ T cells in acquired aplastic anemia. Study-wide results and caveats: The study identified around 28 CD8+ CDR3 sequences shared by patients and controls.

The template used for profiling TCR beta VDJ and CDR3 was genomic DNA. TCRdb called the reads again in MiXCR, with one record for every CDR3 protein. Of approximately 250,000 distinct CDR3 sequences listed, 82% are singletons. Patients chosen for sequencing had CD8+CD57+ cells that had expanded, as shown by flow cytometry. This clonotype was detected a few times. Antigen specificity is unknown. V was clipped by 6 bases and J by 0 bases, with 17 bases between them. Looked up from germline, CDR1 is LNHNV and CDR2 is YYDKDF (reference sequence). CDR3 length equals 17 residues. This receptor was taken from a human donor with aplastic anemia. The sequencing sample was made of sorted CD4+, CD8+, or CD8+CD57+ T cells (not recorded which) from PBMCs. The rearrangement joins TRBV15 to TRBJ1-4; D is possibly TRBD1 (5 bases). The DNA for the CDR3 is TGTGCCACCAGTCCTAAAGGGGCATATGCAACTAATGAAAAACTGTTTTTT. It encodes CATSPKGAYATNEKLFF.